Below are 28 T cell receptor beta chains sequenced from a single sample in a study of long-term antiretroviral therapy in people with HIV. Run at survey level, the immunoSEQ assay was version v3.0. Clones were read by immunoSEQ multiplex PCR, and TCRdb kept only the in-frame ones, dropping some. This sample has tens of thousands of clones, with 90% to 95% found just once. Sample: unsorted PBMCs, taken 3.7 years after starting antiretroviral therapy. Source of these receptors: a woman in her 50s with HIV.

V is TRBV21-1 and J is TRBJ2-2. TRBV21-1 is marked as a pseudogene. CDR3 length: 15 residues. CDR3 sequence reads: CASITGTANTGELFF. The CDR3, as DNA: TGTGCCAGCATCACCGGGACGGCGAACACCGGGGAGCTGTTTTTT.

The chain couples TRBV11-2 to TRBJ1-5; D unclear. This CDR3 is built from 14 residues. CDR1 and CDR2 (germline): SGHAT, FQNNGV. V was shortened by 3 bases and J by 4 bases, with 10 bases between the two germline ends. The CDR3 loop is CASSLPGRNQPQHF. DNA for the CDR3: TGTGCCAGCAGCTTGCCAGGACGGAATCAGCCCCAGCATTTT.

The chain employs TRBV14 and TRBJ1-4, with a tentative D call TRBD1 (6 bases). Between the trimmed V and J ends, which lost 5 bases and 2 bases, there was a span of 12 bases. The V gene's germline CDR1 is SGHDN and CDR2 FVKESK. This CDR3 is built from 15 residues. CDR3 protein: CASSATGSTNEKLFF. In nucleotides, the CDR3 is TGTGCCAGCAGCGCAACAGGGTCCACTAATGAAAAACTGTTTTTT. The whole variable domain, remainder taken from reference TRBV14 and TRBJ1-4, is EAGVTQFPSHSVIEKGQTVTLRCDPISGHDNLYWYRRVMGKEIKFLLHFVKESKQDESGMPNNRFLAERTGGTYSTLKVQPAELEDSGVYFCASSATGSTNEKLFFGSGTQLSVL.

This clone came up once. The chain couples TRBV5-1 to TRBJ2-2, with TRBD2 identical over 8 bases. Germline V gives CDR1 SGHRS, CDR2 YFSETQ. The length of the CDR3 is 15 residues. Germline trimming cut 1 base from V and 1 base from J; bases unmatched to any gene: 0. CDR3 sequence reads: CASSLSGGNTGELFF. DNA of the CDR3: TGCGCCAGCAGCTTGAGCGGGGGGAACACCGGGGAGCTGTTTTTT.

The chain employs TRBV6-5 and TRBJ1-1; possible D gene TRBD1, 5 bases. Per the germline V gene, CDR1 is MNHEY and CDR2 is SVGAGI. This CDR3 contains 15 residues. Trimming removed 7 bases from V and 6 bases from J, with 21 bases in between. This chain's CDR3 is CASTRDSYSGAEAFF. Here the CDR3 DNA reads TGTGCCAGCACCAGGGACTCCTACTCCGGGGCTGAAGCTTTCTTT.

The chain carries TRBV2 and TRBJ2-7, with a weak D call TRBD1 (6 bases). Per the germline V gene, CDR1 is SNHLY and CDR2 is FYNNEI. V was clipped by 4 bases and J by 3 bases, with 13 bases between them. The CDR3 contains 14 residues. This CDR3 is CASSVGTYNYEQYF. The CDR3, as DNA: TGTGCCAGCAGTGTCGGGACATACAACTACGAGCAGTACTTC.

The chain joins TRBV11-3 to TRBJ2-1; TRBD1 agrees at 7 bases. CDR3 length: 15 amino acids. The trim removed 8 bases at V and 2 bases at J, leaving 9 bases unmatched. Per the germline V gene, CDR1 is SGHNT and CDR2 is YENEEA. DNA of the CDR3: TGTGCCAGCCAAGCCCTTGGGACAGCCTACAATGAGCAGTTCTTC. It translates to CASQALGTAYNEQFF. Drawing the rest from reference TRBV11-3 and TRBJ2-1, the complete variable domain is EAGVVQSPRYKIIEKKQPVAFWCNPISGHNTLYWYLQNLGQGPELLIRYENEEAVDDSQLPKDRFSAERLKGVDSTLKIQPAELGDSAVYLCASQALGTAYNEQFFGPGTRLTVL.

This chain connects TRBV30 to TRBJ2-3; D is undetermined. V was trimmed by 3 bases and J by 1 base, leaving 8 bases between them. The CDR3 covers 13 residues. From germline, CDR1 is GTSNPN and CDR2 SVGIG (reference sequence). The CDR3 loop is CAWRTGGTDTQYF. CDR3 in DNA: TGTGCCTGGAGAACCGGAGGCACAGATACGCAGTATTTT.

The chain has TRBV19 and TRBJ2-1, with TRBD2 matching over 11 bases. The V gene end was trimmed by 5 bases and the J gene end by 6 bases; junction bases not matched to a gene: 3. Germline CDR1 LNHDA, CDR2 SQIVND (reference sequence). The CDR3 has 14 residues. The CDR3 protein is CASSFSGGANEQFF. In DNA, the CDR3 is TGTGCCAGTAGTTTTAGCGGGGGGGCCAATGAGCAGTTCTTC.

The chain combines TRBV6-1 with TRBJ1-5, with D perhaps matching TRBD1 (6 bases). Between the trimmed V and J ends, which lost 6 bases and 2 bases, there was a span of 14 bases. CDR1 is MNHNS and CDR2 is SASEGT in the germline V gene. CDR3 length equals 15 residues. CDR3 sequence (DNA): TGTGCCAGCAGCCCCCAAGGGGGTGGCAATCAGCCCCAGCATTTT. Translated, it gives CASSPQGGGNQPQHF.

The count of this clone is one. The rearrangement uses TRBV9 and TRBJ1-6; no clear D. This CDR3 has 14 amino acids. Trimming took 4 bases from V and 10 from J, leaving 15 bases between them. Germline V CDR1 and CDR2: SGDLS, YYNGEE. This chain's CDR3 is CASSRSTTSSPLHF. The CDR3 DNA reads TGTGCCAGCAGCCGTTCCACGACCTCATCACCCCTCCACTTT.

The chain has TRBV29-1 and TRBJ1-1; D perhaps matches TRBD1 (5 bases). Between the trimmed V and J ends, which lost 7 bases and 2 bases, there was a span of 14 bases. The CDR3 loop spans 13 amino acids. Germline V lookup: CDR1 SQVTM, CDR2 ANQGSEA. The CDR3 bases are TGCAGCGCCGCCCAGGGTGGCAACACTGAAGCTTTCTTT. Its translation: CSAAQGGNTEAFF.

J is TRBJ2-5 and V is TRBV2; D remains unclear. This CDR3 has 15 amino acids. The V gene's germline CDR1 is SNHLY and CDR2 FYNNEI. Trimming removed 6 bases from V and 5 bases from J, with 19 bases in between. CDR3 residues: CASSETPWGGETQYF. CDR3 coding DNA: TGTGCCAGCAGCGAGACGCCGTGGGGTGGGGAGACCCAGTACTTC.

This chain links TRBV30 with TRBJ2-1; D ambiguous. The V end was cut by 5 bases, the J end by 5 bases, with 13 bases between. CDR1 and CDR2 (germline): GTSNPN, SVGIG (reference sequence). The CDR3 has 13 residues. The CDR3 loop is CAWSTRLDNEQFF. DNA for the CDR3: TGTGCCTGGTCAACTCGACTGGACAATGAGCAGTTCTTC.

CDR3 bases: TGTGCCAGCAGTGAAGCGGGAAGCACTGAAGCTTTCTTT. This sequence encodes CASSEAGSTEAFF. V and J are TRBV2 and TRBJ1-1; the D is unclear. Trimming took 0 bases from V and 4 from J, leaving 6 bases between them. The CDR3 sequence is 13 residues long. Germline V CDR1 and CDR2: SNHLY, FYNNEI.

The CDR3 coding sequence is TGTGCCAGCAGGGGACCGGGACAGGACCCCTACGAGCAGTACTTC. This translates into CASRGPGQDPYEQYF. The chain links TRBV27 to TRBJ2-7; TRBD1 matches at 8 bases. Germline assignment: CDR1 MNHEY and CDR2 SMNVEV (reference sequence). V shed 6 bases and J 2 bases; nucleotides not matched to a gene: 9. The CDR3 sequence is 15 residues long.

The V gene is TRBV19, the J gene TRBJ2-7; unclear D gene. V was pared by 5 bases and J by 0 bases, with 8 bases between. The CDR3 consists of 13 residues. CDR1 is LNHDA, CDR2 SQIVND, per germline (reference sequence). Here the CDR3 reads CASSADLSYEQYF. DNA of the CDR3: TGTGCCAGTAGTGCCGACCTCTCCTACGAGCAGTACTTC.

This chain uses TRBV5-4 with TRBJ1-4; no firm D call. CDR3 length equals 13 residues. Trimming pared 2 bases from V and 7 bases from J, leaving 9 bases between. Germline CDR1 SGHNT, CDR2 YYREEE (reference sequence). The CDR3 here is CASSFAAGEKLFF. CDR3 coding DNA: TGTGCCAGCAGCTTTGCGGCGGGTGAAAAACTGTTTTTT.

The rearrangement uses TRBV6-5 and TRBJ2-5, with 8 positions matching TRBD1. The J call is in doubt because the DNA end fits TRBJ2-7 better. This CDR3 is 16 amino acids long. Per the germline V gene, CDR1 is MNHEY and CDR2 is SVGAGI. CDR3 loop: CASSSRGTGTFYEQYF. The CDR3 DNA reads TGTGCCAGCAGTTCCCGGGGGACAGGTACTTTCTACGAGCAGTACTTC.

V usage is TRBV7-2 and J usage is TRBJ2-5, with 13 positions matching TRBD2. After removal of 3 bases from V and 7 bases from J, the junction contained 5 bases not matched to a gene. Germline V CDR1 and CDR2: SGHTA, FQGNSA. This CDR3 spans 15 amino acids. The CDR3 nucleotides read TGTGCCAGCAGCTTTCGGACTAGCGGGGGTGGGACCCAGTACTTC. Its translation: CASSFRTSGGGTQYF.

The table lists this clone with a count of one. This chain uses TRBV7-9 with TRBJ2-2, with 10 bases lining up with TRBD1. CDR3 size: 17 residues. Germline CDR1 and CDR2: SEHNR and FQNEAQ (reference sequence). The V and J ends lost 3 bases and 4 bases, in that order; junction bases with no gene match: 8. The CDR3 DNA is TGTGCCAGCAGCTTCTATATGACAGGGGGCGGCACCGGGGAGCTGTTTTTT. Translation: CASSFYMTGGGTGELFF. Drawing the rest from reference TRBV7-9 and TRBJ2-2, the complete variable domain is DTGVSQNPRHKITKRGQNVTFRCDPISEHNRLYWYRQTLGQGPEFLTYFQNEAQLEKSRLLSDRFSAERPKGSFSTLEIQRTEQGDSAMYLCASSFYMTGGGTGELFFGEGSRLTVL.

The chain combines TRBV9 with TRBJ1-1; D not certain. The CDR3 extends over 14 amino acids. Trimming left V 0 bases short and J 4 bases short, with 10 bases between. Germline assignment: CDR1 SGDLS and CDR2 YYNGEE. CDR3 residues: CASSVAPWGTEAFF. The CDR3 DNA follows: TGTGCCAGCAGCGTAGCACCCTGGGGCACTGAAGCTTTCTTT.

This clone appeared a single time. The chain recombines TRBV7-2 with TRBJ1-4; no clear D. The germline gives CDR1 SGHTA, CDR2 FQGNSA. V dropped 5 bases and J dropped 4 bases, with 17 bases sitting between them. This CDR3 has 16 amino acids. In DNA form, the CDR3 reads TGTGCCAGCAGCCACCCCATGGGAGGCCGTAATGAAAAACTGTTTTTT. This gives the protein CASSHPMGGRNEKLFF.

Comments on this clone: The germline gene is not matched at one end of the junction; a read error may be the cause. The chain has TRBV5-1 and TRBJ1-1, with 8 bases fitting TRBD1. The CDR3 loop spans 16 amino acids. Germline values: CDR1 SGHRS, CDR2 YFSETQ. The CDR3 DNA sequence: TGCGCCAGCAGCGGCCAGGGGGCCCCCTTAGACACTAAAGCTTTCTTT. It encodes CASSGQGAPLDTKAFF.

This clone was seen a single time. This chain joins TRBV4-1 and TRBJ2-5; 11 nucleotides align to TRBD1. Germline V gene lookup returns CDR1 MGHRA and CDR2 YSYEKL. The CDR3 is made up of 15 amino acids. V shed 1 base, J shed 2 bases, and the junction held 0 bases outside the gene matches. This CDR3 is CASSQGDRGQETQYF. DNA for the CDR3: TGCGCCAGCAGCCAAGGGGACAGGGGGCAAGAGACCCAGTACTTC.

The chain couples TRBV11-2 to TRBJ1-2; 9 bases are shared with TRBD1. CDR1 and CDR2 from the germline V gene are SGHAT and FQNNGV. The CDR3 is 14 residues long. V shed 8 bases and J 2 bases; nucleotides not matched to a gene: 6. CDR3 residues: CASRGTGRNYGYTF. The CDR3, as DNA: TGTGCCAGCCGAGGGACAGGGCGGAACTATGGCTACACCTTC.

The chain employs TRBV5-1 and TRBJ2-1; 9 positions agree with TRBD2. The CDR3 loop spans 14 amino acids. V trimming: 6 bases; J trimming: 10 bases; junction bases outside the gene matches: 11. Germline V CDR1 and CDR2: SGHRS, YFSETQ. The CDR3 reads CASKMAGGPTEQFF. CDR3 DNA: TGCGCCAGCAAGATGGCGGGGGGGCCAACCGAGCAGTTCTTC.

The chain links TRBV10-3 to TRBJ2-7; 8 positions agree with TRBD2. There are 13 residues in the CDR3. CDR1 is ENHRY and CDR2 is SYGVKD in the germline V gene. The V segment lost 7 bases and the J segment 5 bases; nucleotides outside the gene matches: 7. CDR3 loop: CAIKGGGLDEQYF. Written as DNA, the CDR3 is TGTGCCATCAAAGGCGGGGGGCTCGACGAGCAGTACTTC.